This entry features one T cell receptor (beta chain) sequence. Its target is unknown. The sample is drawn from a study of cytomegalovirus exposure and HLA in healthy donors. About the research overall: The approximately 120 validation repertoires were reported in a later analysis to have been generated on the same platform as the roughly 700 first-cohort repertoires. Points from the study as a whole: The tendency of first-cohort TCR clusters to co-occur in the 120 or so validation repertoires was the finding of a later analysis.

Repertoires were generated with immunoSEQ multiplex PCR, while TCRdb's copy carries only in-frame clones and drops some. The top ten hold 3% to 3.5% of the sample, which has roughly 120,000 clones, around 92% seen once. The V gene's germline CDR1 is MNHEY and CDR2 SMNVEV (reference sequence). Germline trimming cut 6 bases from V and 3 bases from J; bases unmatched to any gene: 7. CDR3 length: 15 amino acids. The donors formed part of the roughly 120-subject validation cohort, distinct from the roughly 600-subject first cohort. The rearrangement links TRBV27 to TRBJ2-2; 7 bases align to TRBD2. The clonotype comes from a man younger than 40 in good health and CMV-seronegative. Specimen: PBMCs. The CDR3 loop reads CASSRRGVHTGELFF. DNA for the CDR3: TGTGCCAGCAGCCGCCGGGGGGTCCACACCGGGGAGCTGTTTTTT.